The source of this T cell receptor beta chain is a study of post-analysis software for immune sequencing data. TCR beta cDNA libraries had unique molecular identifiers. A single record per CDR3 protein comes from TCRdb applying MiXCR to the PCR reads. The repertoire holds a few hundred thousand distinct CDR3 sequences, with roughly a third as singletons. Study results and caveats: Controls showed lower frequencies than patients for four to six TRBV segments, and TRBV5-6, TRBV5-1 and TRBV20-1 were among these.

This clonotype was observed a handful of times. The target antigen is unknown. V was pared by 5 bases and J by 8 bases, with 11 bases between. The CDR3 is 13 amino acids. Germline CDR1 and CDR2: SGHRS and YFSETQ. The receptor was derived from a girl between 10 and 17 years old with multiple sclerosis. V gene TRBV5-1 combines with J gene TRBJ1-6; no firm D call. The specimen was blood. CDR3 amino acids: CASSDQSDSPLHF. CDR3 nucleotides: TGCGCCAGCAGTGATCAAAGTGATTCACCCCTCCACTTT.